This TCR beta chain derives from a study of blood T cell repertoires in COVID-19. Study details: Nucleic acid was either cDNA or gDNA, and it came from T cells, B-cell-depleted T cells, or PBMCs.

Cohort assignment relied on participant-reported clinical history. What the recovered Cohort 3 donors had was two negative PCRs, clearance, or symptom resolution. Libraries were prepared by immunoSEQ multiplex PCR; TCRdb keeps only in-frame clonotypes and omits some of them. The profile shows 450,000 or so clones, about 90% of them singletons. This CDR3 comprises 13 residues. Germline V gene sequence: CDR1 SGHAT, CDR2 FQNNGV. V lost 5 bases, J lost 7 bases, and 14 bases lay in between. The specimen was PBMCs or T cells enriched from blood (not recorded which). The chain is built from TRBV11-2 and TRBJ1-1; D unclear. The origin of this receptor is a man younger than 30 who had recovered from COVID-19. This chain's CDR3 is CASSLGGFGEAFF. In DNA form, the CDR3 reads TGTGCCAGCAGCCTAGGAGGTTTTGGTGAAGCTTTCTTT. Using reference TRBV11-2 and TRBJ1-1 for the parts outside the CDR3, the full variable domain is EAGVAQSPRYKIIEKRQSVAFWCNPISGHATLYWYQQILGQGPKLLIQFQNNGVVDDSQLPKDRFSAERLKGVDSTLKIQPAKLEDSAVYLCASSLGGFGEAFFGQGTRLTVV.